Listed below are T cell receptor beta chains from one sample, sequenced in a study of blood T cell repertoires in COVID-19. Generated by immunoSEQ multiplex PCR, the TCRdb table keeps only in-frame clones and is missing some. The sample shows 150,000 to 170,000 clones, 70% to 85% of them seen only once. Sequencing used peripheral blood. The receptors originated from a woman between 55 and 75 years old with acute or convalescent COVID-19. The CDR3 runs from the conserved cysteine through the conserved F or W. The D gene is left open where the match is weak. Size is omitted from some rows. Given values are once, few, many or a class for expanded clones.

>TRBJ1-6|TRBV2|-|14|-
TGTGCCAGCAGACAGACGAGGGGGAATTCACCCCTCCACTTT
CASRQTRGNSPLHF
>TRBJ2-1|TRBV28|-|15|-
TGTGCCAGCATTTCACCCGCCCCGGGTTTTCATGAGCAGTTCTTC
CASISPAPGFHEQFF
>TRBJ2-4|TRBV7-2|TRBD1|13|few
TGTGCCAGCAGTACAGACAGGGGGAACATTCAGTACTTC
CASSTDRGNIQYF
>TRBJ2-5|TRBV5-1|-|14|-
TGCGCCAGCAGCCCGTCGACCCACGGGGAGACCCAGTACTTC
CASSPSTHGETQYF
>TRBJ1-4|TRBV5-1|-|13|-
TGCGCCAGCAGCTTCCAGACTAATGAAAAACTGTTTTTT
CASSFQTNEKLFF
>TRBJ1-3|TRBV7-2|TRBD1|16|-
TGTGCCAGCAGCGCATACAGGGGGCTGGCTGGAAACACCATATATTTT
CASSAYRGLAGNTIYF
>TRBJ1-6|TRBV2|-|16|-
TGTGCCAGCAGTGAACGCGATAGCTCCTATAATTCACCCCTCCACTTT
CASSERDSSYNSPLHF
>TRBJ2-7|TRBV7-3|TRBD1|13|-
TGTGCCAGCAGCTTAATGGGGGACAGTCCGCAGTACTTC
CASSLMGDSPQYF
>TRBJ2-5|TRBV3-1/TRBV3-2|-|14|-
TGTGCCAGCAGCCCAGGGACACCTCAAGGGACCCAGTACTTC
CASSPGTPQGTQYF
>TRBJ1-2|TRBV6-5|TRBD1|13|-
TGTGCCAGCAGGACGGGACAGGGGGATGGCTACACCTTC
CASRTGQGDGYTF
>TRBJ2-1|TRBV7-9|-|12|-
TGTGCCAGCAGCTTAGCGGGGGACTCTTCGTTCTTC
CASSLAGDSSFF
>TRBJ1-4|TRBV3-1/TRBV3-2|-|15|-
TGTGCCAGCAGCCAAGGAACCGGGGTCGGTGAAAAACTGTTTTTT
CASSQGTGVGEKLFF
>TRBJ2-1|TRBV18|-|13|-
TGTGCCAGCTCACCACCCGGGTCCGGTGAGCAGTTCTTC
CASSPPGSGEQFF
>TRBJ1-1|TRBV12-3/TRBV12-4|-|12|-
TGTGCCAGCAGTTTACGGGGCACTGAAGCTTTCTTT
CASSLRGTEAFF
>TRBJ1-4|TRBV21-1|-|14|-
TGTGCCAGCAGCAAAAAGTCCCCGAAACCACTACTGTTTTTT
CASSKKSPKPLLFF
>TRBJ1-6|TRBV6-5|-|13|-
TGTGCCAGCAGCTTGGCGGAGAATTCACCCCTCCACTTT
CASSLAENSPLHF
>TRBJ2-3|TRBV11-3|-|15|-
TGTGCCAGCAGCTTAGGGAACAGGGCCACGGATACGCAGTATTTT
CASSLGNRATDTQYF
>TRBJ2-3|TRBV18|-|15|-
TGTGCCAGCTCCCGCGGAGTAACCAACACAGATACGCAGTATTTT
CASSRGVTNTDTQYF
>TRBJ2-1|TRBV5-4|TRBD1|13|-
TGTGCCAGCAGCTTGGGGCAGGGGGATGAGCAGTTCTTC
CASSLGQGDEQFF
>TRBJ1-5|TRBV19|TRBD1|16|-
TGTGCCAGTAGTTGGACAGGGGGCCCATCCAATCAGCCCCAGCATTTT
CASSWTGGPSNQPQHF
>TRBJ1-3|TRBV5-1|TRBD1|13|-
TGCGCCAGCTCCACAGGGGTTGGAAACACCATATATTTT
CASSTGVGNTIYF
>TRBJ1-1|TRBV6-5|-|11|few
TGTGCCAGCAGTTACCCCCCGGTGGCTTTCTTT
CASSYPPVAFF
>TRBJ1-1|TRBV28|TRBD1|14|-
TGTGCCAGCACCCTGGACAGGGTGCGGACTGAAGCTTTCTTT
CASTLDRVRTEAFF